A single sample is the source of the 7 T cell receptor beta chains below, sequenced in a study of shared clonotypes between healthy human individuals. CD45RO-negative, CCR7-positively selected cells formed the naive CD8 fraction, excluding terminally differentiated effector memory CD45RA+ cells. Assay: immunoSEQ multiplex PCR; the TCRdb copy retains only in-frame clones and omits some. The sample has approximately 840,000 clones, 90% to 98% seen once; the top ten hold roughly 0.23%. Sequencing was performed on naive CD8+ T cells sorted from blood. The receptors derive from a man aged 30 to 39 in good health.

The V gene is TRBV5-5, the J gene TRBJ2-7; weak D call: TRBD2 (5 bases). CDR1 is SGHKS and CDR2 is YYEKEE in the germline V gene (reference sequence). The CDR3 runs to 13 residues. V was clipped by 4 bases and J by 3 bases, with 11 bases between them. The DNA of the CDR3 is TGTGCCAGCAGCCCAGGTGGACTCTACGAGCAGTACTTC. This encodes CASSPGGLYEQYF.

The CDR3 loop reads CASSEGQGAVNTEAFF. DNA of the CDR3: TGTGCCAGCAGTGAAGGCCAGGGGGCGGTGAACACTGAAGCTTTCTTT. The V and J genes are TRBV6-1 and TRBJ1-1; 8 bases line up with TRBD1. This CDR3 spans 16 amino acids. In germline, CDR1 is MNHNS, CDR2 SASEGT. V shed 1 base, J shed 0 bases, and the junction held 4 bases outside the gene matches.

The CDR3 coding sequence is TGTGCCAGCAGCGTAGAGGTGGCGGGAGGGCCGTATAATGAGCAGTTCTTC. Amino acids: CASSVEVAGGPYNEQFF. The chain has TRBV9 and TRBJ2-1; TRBD2 agrees at 9 bases. V shed 0 bases and J 7 bases; nucleotides not matched to a gene: 11. The CDR3 covers 17 residues. CDR1 is SGDLS, CDR2 YYNGEE, per germline.

CDR3 nucleotides: TGTGCCAGTAGGCTGGATGGCGGAGGCAATCAGCCCCAGCATTTT. Its protein is CASRLDGGGNQPQHF. The chain joins TRBV19 to TRBJ1-5, with D unresolved. CDR3 size: 15 residues. In germline, CDR1 is LNHDA, CDR2 SQIVND (reference sequence). V dropped 6 bases and J dropped 2 bases, with 14 bases sitting between them.

This chain links TRBV27 with TRBJ2-1, with D perhaps TRBD2 (6 bases). The germline V and J ends were trimmed by 2 bases and 6 bases, with 20 bases remaining between them. This CDR3 region has 17 residues. From germline, CDR1 is MNHEY and CDR2 SMNVEV (reference sequence). The CDR3 DNA reads TGTGCCAGCAGTTTAGCCCCCCGGCGGGGCCCCATCAATGAGCAGTTCTTC. Translated: CASSLAPRRGPINEQFF.

This sequence joins TRBV4-3 and TRBJ1-2, with D possibly TRBD1 on 5 matching bases. The CDR3 is 16 amino acids. The germline V and J ends were trimmed by 3 bases and 0 bases, with 14 bases remaining between them. The V gene's germline CDR1 is LGHNA and CDR2 YSLEER. The CDR3 loop is CASSQESAGPNYGYTF. CDR3 nucleotide sequence: TGCGCCAGCAGCCAGGAATCGGCAGGGCCTAACTATGGCTACACCTTC.

The chain carries TRBV9 and TRBJ2-7, with 8 bases identical to TRBD1. After removal of 0 bases from V and 1 base from J, the junction contained 9 bases not matched to a gene. The CDR3 spans 17 residues. In germline, CDR1 is SGDLS, CDR2 YYNGEE. The CDR3, as DNA: TGTGCCAGCAGCGTAGCACAAGGACAGGGTCCATCCTACGAGCAGTACTTC. Encoded protein: CASSVAQGQGPSYEQYF.